This T cell receptor (beta chain) was sequenced for a study of Tregs in tolerant kidney transplant recipients. Whole-study context: CD4+CD25+CD127- cells came from approximately three-day belatacept mixed lymphocyte reactions, some with approximately five-day graft donor restimulation.

The germline V and J ends were trimmed by 4 bases and 5 bases, with 14 bases remaining between them. CDR3 length: 13 residues. Germline-derived CDR1 and CDR2 are SQVTM and ANQGSEA. Sequencing was performed with immunoSEQ multiplex PCR; in TCRdb, only in-frame clones are kept and a portion is missing. The sample consists of 2,500 to 3,000 clones, 40% of them appearing once. Study results and caveats: Expanding Tregs on activated donor B cells appeared to best identify donor-specific TCRbeta clones.

Remarks on this clone: Its antigen is unknown.

This rearrangement joins TRBV29-1 to TRBJ2-5; either TRBD1 or TRBD2 may fit D (5 bases each). Specimen: Tregs from blood cultured with allogeneic cells. The receptor was isolated from a human donor in good health. Here the CDR3 DNA reads TGCAGCGTTGCGTCCGGGGCTGGGGAGACCCAGTACTTC. Amino acids: CSVASGAGETQYF.